Below, 7 T cell receptor beta chains from the same sample are listed, as sequenced in a study of Ad26.COV2.S vaccination and SARS-CoV-2 variants. As to treatment: some 20 received Ad26.COV2.S at low or high dose, single or two shots; several received placebo; per-sample allocation not given. All samples were drawn on day 63, counting from the first vaccine or placebo injection. Libraries were prepared by immunoSEQ multiplex PCR; TCRdb keeps only in-frame clonotypes and omits some of them. The table has about 480,000 clones, around nine tenths seen once. The material sequenced was peripheral blood, taken in a trial of Ad26.COV2.S vaccine versus placebo. These receptors were taken from a person between 18 and 65 years old who received the Ad26.COV2.S COVID-19 vaccine or a placebo.

This clone appeared a single time. The chain joins TRBV6-5 to TRBJ2-7; weak D call: TRBD2 (5 bases). The CDR3 extends over 13 amino acids. The V end was cut by 6 bases, the J end by 1 base, with 10 bases between. Germline values: CDR1 MNHEY, CDR2 SVGAGI. The CDR3 DNA is TGTGCCAGCAGCCCCAGGACTTCCTACGAGCAGTACTTC. As protein: CASSPRTSYEQYF.

This sequence joins TRBV24-1 and TRBJ2-1, with TRBD2 matching over 7 bases. The CDR3 is made up of 14 amino acids. Germline values: CDR1 KGHDR, CDR2 SFDVKD. J gave up 9 bases and V 10 bases, and 14 bases lay outside the gene matches. CDR3 nucleotides: TGTGCCACACATGGGAGGGACGGACGCGGTGAGCAGTTCTTC. Amino acids: CATHGRDGRGEQFF.

The chain has TRBV3-1 (or the pseudogene TRBV3-2) and TRBJ2-1; D uncertain. Germline V gene data show CDR1 as LGHDT and CDR2 as YNNKEL (reference sequence). This CDR3 has 18 residues. Trimming cost V 1 base and J 8 bases, with 24 bases left between them. Here the CDR3 DNA reads TGTGCCAGCAGCCAAGGACTCGTGAGCGCATCGAGCGTCGATGAGCAGTTCTTC. This encodes CASSQGLVSASSVDEQFF.

This sequence joins TRBV3-1 (or the pseudogene TRBV3-2) and TRBJ1-2; no definite D call. Germline V gives CDR1 LGHDT, CDR2 YNNKEL (reference sequence). Trimming stripped 0 bases from V and 1 base from J, with 9 bases between. This CDR3 has 15 amino acids. The CDR3 loop reads CASSQEPPDNYGYTF. CDR3 coding DNA: TGTGCCAGCAGCCAAGAGCCACCAGATAACTATGGCTACACCTTC.

This sequence joins TRBV4-3 and TRBJ2-2; 12 bases line up with TRBD2. Germline loops: CDR1 LGHNA, CDR2 YSLEER. The CDR3 is made up of 14 amino acids. The ends lost 1 base at V and 11 bases at J; junction bases unmatched: 2. This chain's CDR3 is CASSQGLAGVELFF. The CDR3 DNA follows: TGCGCCAGCAGCCAAGGACTAGCGGGAGTAGAGCTGTTTTTT.

The gene calls are TRBV3-1 (or the pseudogene TRBV3-2) and TRBJ1-6; tentatively, D is TRBD1 (6 bases). The CDR3 covers 13 residues. Germline V gene data show CDR1 as LGHDT and CDR2 as YNNKEL (reference sequence). The ends were cut back, 5 bases at V and 10 bases at J, with 12 bases in the middle. This CDR3 is CASSSRGGSPLHF. The DNA of the CDR3 is TGTGCCAGCAGCTCCAGGGGAGGCTCACCCCTCCACTTT.

The CDR3 nucleotides read TGTGCCAGCCGGAACTACAATGAGCAGTTCTTC. As protein: CASRNYNEQFF. J is TRBJ2-1 and V is TRBV19, with unresolved D. Looked up from germline, CDR1 is LNHDA and CDR2 is SQIVND (reference sequence). V lost 9 bases to trimming and J lost 3 bases, with 6 bases between them. The CDR3 extends over 11 amino acids.